Below, 10 T cell receptor beta chains from the same sample are listed, as sequenced in a study of blood T cell repertoires in COVID-19 (dated by TCRdb to 2020 to 2021). Preparation of the library involved the immunoSEQ multiplex PCR assay. Entries here come from immuneACCESS through TCRdb and include only in-frame sequences with V and J called. Some clones fail to appear in such tables; in the studies checked, an unresolved V gene covers under half of the shortfall, and the cause of the remainder is unknown. This sample lists about 69,000 clones; approximately 80% were detected once. Together, the top ten hold less than 15% of the sample. The sequencing sample was made of peripheral blood. These receptors originate from a man in his fifties or sixties with COVID-19, enrolled during active disease.

This chain links TRBV6-4 with TRBJ1-1; 7 bases are a match to TRBD1. The CDR3 totals 14 residues. The V and J ends lost 6 bases and 1 base, in that order; junction bases with no gene match: 5. Germline CDR1 MRHNA, CDR2 SNTAGT. CDR3 nucleotide sequence: TGTGCCAGCAGCCCAGGGGGAGAGAACACTGAAGCTTTCTTT. It yields the protein CASSPGGENTEAFF.

The chain links TRBV6-5 to TRBJ1-1, with TRBD1 matching over 9 bases. Germline V CDR1 and CDR2: MNHEY, SVGAGI. This CDR3 comprises 14 residues. The V segment lost 6 bases and the J segment 6 bases; nucleotides outside the gene matches: 8. CDR3 sequence: CASSPQGAGAEAFF. The CDR3 region has the DNA TGTGCCAGCAGCCCACAGGGGGCTGGCGCTGAAGCTTTCTTT.

CDR3 sequence (DNA): TGCAGCGTTGCCAGGTCTCAGCAAGAGACCCAGTACTTC. It translates to CSVARSQQETQYF. The V and J genes are TRBV29-1 and TRBJ2-5; D is unclear. Trimming stripped 4 bases from V and 2 bases from J, with 11 bases between. Per the germline V gene, CDR1 is SQVTM and CDR2 is ANQGSEA. The CDR3 spans 13 residues.

The rearrangement uses TRBV7-2 and TRBJ2-3; D uncertain. The CDR3 is made up of 13 amino acids. Deletions cut 2 bases from V and 1 base from J, with 4 bases between. The germline CDR1 and CDR2 sequences are SGHTA and FQGNSA. The CDR3 protein is CASSLLGTDTQYF. The DNA for the CDR3 is TGTGCCAGCAGCTTATTAGGCACAGATACGCAGTATTTT.

This chain uses TRBV29-1 with TRBJ2-1; possibly TRBD2 for D (5 bases). Between the trimmed V and J ends, which lost 7 bases and 6 bases, there was a span of 13 bases. This CDR3 region has 12 residues. In germline, CDR1 is SQVTM, CDR2 ANQGSEA. The CDR3 region has the DNA TGCAGCGCGGTACGAGGGCTCAATGAGCAGTTCTTC. Protein product: CSAVRGLNEQFF.

This rearrangement joins TRBV18 to TRBJ2-7; D is undetermined. The CDR3 loop spans 13 amino acids. Trimming took off 0 bases at V and 4 bases at J, with 7 bases between the two ends. CDR1 KGHSH and CDR2 LQKENI come from the germline V gene. The CDR3 DNA is TGTGCCAGCTCACCACCGGTACAGTACGAGCAGTACTTC. It is translated as CASSPPVQYEQYF.

The CDR3: CASSLNAGSYNEQFF. The DNA for the CDR3 is TGTGCCAGCAGCTTAAATGCAGGGTCTTACAATGAGCAGTTCTTC. V and J are TRBV7-3 and TRBJ2-1, with a tentative D call TRBD1 (5 bases). Germline assignment: CDR1 SGHTA and CDR2 FQGTGA. With 1 base removed from V and 4 bases from J, the gap between germline ends came to 11 bases. CDR3 length: 15 amino acids.

CDR3 loop: CASSIGPGTEAFF. The CDR3 DNA reads as TGTGCCAGTAGTATCGGCCCGGGGACTGAAGCTTTCTTT. The chain couples TRBV19 to TRBJ1-1, with D uncertain. Deletions cut 3 bases from V and 5 bases from J, with 10 bases between. Germline-derived CDR1 and CDR2 are LNHDA and SQIVND (reference sequence). The CDR3 has 13 amino acids.

The chain joins TRBV6-4 to TRBJ1-2; D is unclear. The germline gives CDR1 MRHNA, CDR2 SNTAGT. The V end was cut by 0 bases, the J end by 8 bases, with 7 bases between. The CDR3 consists of 12 residues. The CDR3 spells CASSDSKRGYTF. CDR3 bases: TGTGCCAGCAGTGACTCGAAGAGGGGCTACACCTTC.

The rearrangement joins TRBV3-1 (or the pseudogene TRBV3-2) to TRBJ2-5; 11 bases fit TRBD2. The germline CDR1 and CDR2 sequences are LGHDT and YNNKEL (reference sequence). CDR3 size: 14 residues. V shed 3 bases, J shed 5 bases, and the junction held 2 bases outside the gene matches. This chain's CDR3 is CASSQTSGAETQYF. The CDR3 nucleotides read TGTGCCAGCAGCCAGACTAGCGGGGCGGAGACCCAGTACTTC.